This T cell receptor beta chain was documented in a study of OX40 agonist ivuxolimab in advanced cancers. Study in general: Therapy given before enrollment (anti-PD-1, anti-PD-L1 or anti-CTLA-4) was allowed, and roughly 41% had some.

Only in-frame clones appear in the TCRdb table, and some are missing; sequencing was by immunoSEQ multiplex PCR. The sample records around 61,000 clones, roughly 80% being singletons. Study findings and constraints: Expanded clones were, on average, more numerous among CD8+ T cells than CD4+.

About this clone: What it recognizes is unknown.

Specimen: CD4+ or CD8+ T cells sorted from blood, collected in a trial of the OX40 agonist ivuxolimab. This sequence originates from an adult with an advanced solid tumor such as melanoma, head and neck, liver or kidney cancer.

The CDR3 DNA reads as TGTGCCAGTAGTATTCCATGGGCGAACACTGAAGCTTTCTTT. Residues: CASSIPWANTEAFF. The V and J genes are TRBV19 and TRBJ1-1; the D is unclear. Per germline, CDR1 LNHDA and CDR2 SQIVND (reference sequence). Trimming took off 3 bases at V and 1 base at J, with 9 bases between the two ends. The CDR3 length is 14 residues.